This TCR beta chain appears in the sequencing data of a study of T cell responses to AZD1222 COVID-19 vaccine. On the study more broadly: Pooled in the analysis were second doses at about 4 or about 12 weeks.

As concerns this clone: Its antigen is currently unknown.

TCRdb keeps only in-frame clones here, not all; method: immunoSEQ multiplex PCR. The sample yields 120,000 or so clones, 92% seen once. Study conclusions and caveats: The sample set comprised mostly white British donors with more females, and clonal diversity was possibly underestimated. Reports indicate that nearly half of spike-specific TCRs are directed at unmutated variant regions. Baseline seropositives among AZD1222 recipients totaled only 5 to 7.

With 4 bases removed from V and 10 bases from J, the gap between germline ends came to 11 bases. Germline values: CDR1 MGHDK, CDR2 SYGVNS. The CDR3 extends over 13 amino acids. This specimen was peripheral blood, taken on day 0 of AZD1222 vaccination. This sequence was found in an adult in good health. The rearrangement links TRBV25-1 to TRBJ1-6, with D unresolved. Here the CDR3 DNA reads TGTGCCAGCAGTGTGGGAACGAGGTCACCCCTCCACTTT. Translating it yields CASSVGTRSPLHF.